The following is a T cell receptor beta chain sequence with its context. The antigen remains unidentified. The entry originates in a study of cytomegalovirus exposure and HLA in healthy donors. This CDR3 has 16 amino acids. J gave up 8 bases and V 3 bases, and 10 bases lay outside the gene matches. CDR1 is PRHDT and CDR2 is FYEKMQ in the germline V gene (reference sequence). Study outcomes and limitations: There were 150 or so TCR beta chains listed as cytomegalovirus-associated. The classifier reportedly diagnosed cytomegalovirus status with high specificity and sensitivity.

Only in-frame clones appear in the TCRdb table, and some are missing; sequencing was by immunoSEQ multiplex PCR. The table records some 150,000 clones, approximately 91% of them present only once. The TCR was taken from a young woman in good health and CMV-seropositive. The sample was PBMCs. The rearrangement joins TRBV13 to TRBJ2-1; 10 bases fit TRBD2. The CDR3 sequence: CASSLVLAGSIYEQFF. DNA for the CDR3: TGTGCCAGCAGCTTGGTACTAGCGGGGTCCATATATGAGCAGTTCTTC.